This TCR beta chain derives from a study of T cell responses to AZD1222 COVID-19 vaccine. Of note for this clone: Antigen unknown.

The CDR3 length is 13 residues. V lost 4 bases, J lost 5 bases, and 1 base stayed unmatched. The V gene's germline CDR1 is SEHNR and CDR2 FQNEAQ (reference sequence). Points from the study as a whole: The study found vaccine-associated CD4 TCRs spanning spike, dominant at 160-218 and 743-854. The breadth and depth of Spike-specific TCRs increased once two AZD1222 doses had been given. In a largely white British group with more females than males, clonal diversity was possibly underestimated.

Using immunoSEQ multiplex PCR, the repertoire was profiled, and TCRdb retains in-frame clones only, with some absent. The data show 77,000 or so clones, approximately 89% seen once. This TCR came from an adult in good health. Sequenced material: peripheral blood, taken on day 0 of AZD1222 vaccination. The gene calls are TRBV7-9 and TRBJ1-2; 10 bases line up with TRBD1. The CDR3 sequence: CASSSGQGYGYTF. For the CDR3, the DNA is TGTGCCAGCAGCTCGGGACAGGGGTATGGCTACACCTTC.